A selection of T cell receptor beta chains follows, all from one sample in a study of T cell responses to AZD1222 COVID-19 vaccine. Produced via immunoSEQ multiplex PCR; TCRdb's table is partial and in-frame only. This table has about 120,000 clones, about 87% appearing once. The sequenced sample was peripheral blood, obtained on day 0 of AZD1222 vaccination. The receptors originated from an adult in good health. CDR3s include the opening cysteine and the closing phenylalanine or tryptophan. The order of the fields is V gene, clone size, D gene, J gene, CDR3 protein, CDR3 DNA. A D gene is named only where the DNA matches it firmly. Rows may omit the clone size; those that give it use once, few, many or a size class.

TRBV28,-,TRBD1,TRBJ1-6,CASSLEGQGNNSPLHF,TGTGCCAGCAGTTTAGAGGGACAGGGCAACAATTCACCCCTCCACTTT
TRBV11-2,-,TRBD2,TRBJ2-3,CASSFTSGPLTDTQYF,TGTGCCAGCAGCTTCACTAGCGGGCCTCTCACAGATACGCAGTATTTT
TRBV19,-,TRBD2,TRBJ2-1,CASSSLAAMSSYNEQFF,TGTGCCAGTAGCAGCCTAGCGGCTATGAGCTCCTACAATGAGCAGTTCTTC
TRBV7-2,-,TRBD2,TRBJ2-3,CASSYQLAGSTDTQYF,TGTGCCAGCAGCTATCAACTAGCGGGAAGCACAGATACGCAGTATTTT
TRBV6-5,few,-,TRBJ2-1,CASWGYRVNEQFF,TGTGCCAGCTGGGGATACAGGGTCAACGAGCAGTTCTTC
TRBV19,-,TRBD2,TRBJ2-1,CASSIRSGRWEQFF,TGTGCCAGTAGTATAAGGAGCGGGAGATGGGAGCAGTTCTTC
TRBV2,-,-,TRBJ2-3,CASSEFRTDTQYF,TGTGCCAGCAGTGAGTTCCGCACAGATACGCAGTATTTT
TRBV12-3/TRBV12-4,few,-,TRBJ1-1,CASRPDRQAFF,TGTGCCAGCAGACCCGACAGGCAAGCTTTCTTT
TRBV4-1,-,-,TRBJ2-5,CASSTGMTRRSGQETQYF,TGCGCCAGCAGCACAGGGATGACTCGCCGGTCGGGGCAAGAGACCCAGTACTTC
TRBV6-5,-,TRBD2,TRBJ2-1,CASRAGLAVNEQFF,TGTGCCAGCAGAGCAGGACTAGCGGTCAATGAGCAGTTCTTC
TRBV7-9,-,-,TRBJ2-7,CASSPGVGNYEQYF,TGTGCCAGCAGCCCAGGAGTAGGAAACTACGAGCAGTACTTC
TRBV18,-,-,TRBJ1-2,CASSPESLRHNYGYTF,TGTGCCAGCTCACCCGAAAGTTTGAGACATAACTATGGCTACACCTTC
TRBV19,-,-,TRBJ1-5,CASSIQGGNQPQHF,TGTGCCAGTAGTATACAGGGAGGCAATCAGCCCCAGCATTTT
TRBV10-3,once,TRBD1,TRBJ2-7,CASNRGNSYEQYF,TGTGCCAGTAACAGGGGGAACTCCTACGAGCAGTACTTC
TRBV7-9,-,-,TRBJ1-1,CASSLDGRANTEAFF,TGTGCCAGCAGCTTAGATGGGCGAGCGAACACTGAAGCTTTCTTT
TRBV9,-,TRBD1,TRBJ2-1,CASSSRDRGFDEQFF,TGTGCCAGCAGCTCACGGGACAGGGGGTTCGATGAGCAGTTCTTC
TRBV3-1/TRBV3-2,-,-,TRBJ1-3,CASSQDIREDISGNTIYF,TGTGCCAGCAGCCAAGATATAAGGGAAGACATCTCTGGAAACACCATATATTTT
TRBV6-2/TRBV6-3,-,TRBD2,TRBJ2-1,CASSYLSLGLARENEQFF,TGTGCCAGCAGTTATCTCTCACTCGGACTAGCGAGGGAGAATGAGCAGTTCTTC
TRBV2,-,-,TRBJ1-1,CASSGGLNTEAFF,TGTGCCAGCAGTGGGGGCTTGAACACTGAAGCTTTCTTT
TRBV7-8,few,-,TRBJ2-1,CASGGRERQNEQFF,TGTGCCAGCGGGGGGCGGGAGCGCCAAAATGAGCAGTTCTTC
TRBV9,-,-,TRBJ1-1,CASSVEAGNAEAFF,TGTGCCAGCAGCGTAGAGGCGGGAAACGCCGAAGCTTTCTTT
TRBV6-5,-,TRBD1,TRBJ1-6,CASSYQGTGTSPLHF,TGTGCCAGCAGTTACCAAGGGACAGGGACATCGCCCCTCCACTTT
TRBV2,-,-,TRBJ1-5,CASRPQRENQPQHF,TGTGCCAGCAGACCACAGAGGGAAAATCAGCCCCAGCATTTT
TRBV28,-,-,TRBJ2-5,CASSLPAGRTETQYF,TGTGCCAGCAGTTTGCCGGCGGGGAGGACCGAGACCCAGTACTTC
TRBV25-1,once,-,TRBJ1-1,CASSQGYSEAFF,TGTGCCAGCAGCCAAGGGTATTCCGAAGCTTTCTTT
TRBV2,-,TRBD2,TRBJ2-1,CASSVTAGGYNEQFF,TGTGCCAGCAGTGTCACAGCGGGAGGGTACAATGAGCAGTTCTTC
TRBV3-1/TRBV3-2,once,-,TRBJ1-1,CASSPLSNTEAFF,TGTGCCAGCAGCCCCCTCTCGAACACTGAAGCTTTCTTT
TRBV20-1,-,-,TRBJ1-5,CSASAGEGNQPQHF,TGCAGTGCTAGTGCTGGGGAGGGCAATCAGCCCCAGCATTTT